These T cell receptor beta chains were read from a single sample in a study of T cell responses to AZD1222 COVID-19 vaccine. The data were produced by immunoSEQ multiplex PCR, yet TCRdb's version contains in-frame clones alone and is incomplete. The sample has more than 110,000 clones; about 93% are singletons. The sample here was peripheral blood, taken on day 0 of AZD1222 vaccination. Receptors originate from an adult in good health. Each CDR3 is given with its conserved first and last residue. Each record gives: clone size, J gene, D gene, V gene, CDR3 DNA, CDR3 protein. The D gene is left open where the match is weak. Expanded clones are given a class, and other clones once, few, many or no size at all.

abundance: NA; j_gene: TRBJ2-1; d_gene: TRBD1; v_gene: TRBV29-1; CDR3nt: TGCAGCGTTGAAGATATACAGGGGGCCTACAATGAGCAGTTCTTC; CDR3aa: CSVEDIQGAYNEQFF
abundance: once; j_gene: TRBJ2-3; d_gene: NA; v_gene: TRBV6-5; CDR3nt: TGTGCCAGCAGTTACTCGGGCGGGCTCGGCACAGATACGCAGTATTTT; CDR3aa: CASSYSGGLGTDTQYF
abundance: NA; j_gene: TRBJ1-3; d_gene: NA; v_gene: TRBV5-1; CDR3nt: TGCGCCAGCAGCTTATCGGTGACCTCTGGAAACACCATATATTTT; CDR3aa: CASSLSVTSGNTIYF
abundance: NA; j_gene: TRBJ2-5; d_gene: TRBD2; v_gene: TRBV6-6; CDR3nt: TGTGCCAGCAGCCTACTAGCGGGGGCTAGAGAGACCCAGTACTTC; CDR3aa: CASSLLAGARETQYF
abundance: NA; j_gene: TRBJ1-2; d_gene: NA; v_gene: TRBV30; CDR3nt: TGTGCCTGGAGTAATGGTGGCTACACCTTC; CDR3aa: CAWSNGGYTF
abundance: NA; j_gene: TRBJ2-3; d_gene: NA; v_gene: TRBV9; CDR3nt: TGTGCCAGCAGCGTAGACGGGGCCGGGAAAGATACGCAGTATTTT; CDR3aa: CASSVDGAGKDTQYF
abundance: NA; j_gene: TRBJ1-5; d_gene: NA; v_gene: TRBV19; CDR3nt: TGTGCCAGTAGTCCCCGATACAATCAGCCCCAGCATTTT; CDR3aa: CASSPRYNQPQHF
abundance: NA; j_gene: TRBJ2-7; d_gene: NA; v_gene: TRBV5-4; CDR3nt: TGTGCCAGCAGCACTTCTCCTGGACAGGCGGGGAGCGAGCAGTACTTC; CDR3aa: CASSTSPGQAGSEQYF
abundance: NA; j_gene: TRBJ1-6; d_gene: NA; v_gene: TRBV5-1; CDR3nt: TGCGCCAGCACCCCATCGTGGGGGGCGACTGGAGAATCACCCCTCCACTTT; CDR3aa: CASTPSWGATGESPLHF
abundance: NA; j_gene: TRBJ1-2; d_gene: TRBD1; v_gene: TRBV5-4; CDR3nt: TGTGCCAGCAGCTGGGGGACAGGGGGTTCTGGCTACACCTTC; CDR3aa: CASSWGTGGSGYTF
abundance: once; j_gene: TRBJ2-3; d_gene: NA; v_gene: TRBV13; CDR3nt: TGTGCCAGCAGCCGGACAGCAGATACGCAGTATTTT; CDR3aa: CASSRTADTQYF
abundance: NA; j_gene: TRBJ2-1; d_gene: TRBD1; v_gene: TRBV19; CDR3nt: TGTGCCAGTAGTATCGGGACAGCCAATGAGCAGTTCTTC; CDR3aa: CASSIGTANEQFF
abundance: NA; j_gene: TRBJ1-3; d_gene: NA; v_gene: TRBV5-1; CDR3nt: TGCGCCAGCAGCTTGGAAGGGCTCGGAAACACCATATATTTT; CDR3aa: CASSLEGLGNTIYF
abundance: NA; j_gene: TRBJ2-7; d_gene: NA; v_gene: TRBV29-1; CDR3nt: TGCAGCGTCGATGGTGGCAGCTCCGACTACGAGCAGTACTTC; CDR3aa: CSVDGGSSDYEQYF
abundance: NA; j_gene: TRBJ2-1; d_gene: TRBD1; v_gene: TRBV7-2; CDR3nt: TGTGCCAGCAGCTTCTTCCCGGGACAGGGGGTTTACAATGAGCAGTTCTTC; CDR3aa: CASSFFPGQGVYNEQFF
abundance: NA; j_gene: TRBJ1-2; d_gene: TRBD1; v_gene: TRBV18; CDR3nt: TGTGCCAGCTCACCGGGACAGGAGCATTATGGCTACACCTTC; CDR3aa: CASSPGQEHYGYTF